This TCR beta chain was captured in a study of T cells after yellow fever vaccination. Study-level information: Each low-cell-number fraction was prepared by means of SMART-Seq v4 Ultra Low Input.

Germline lookup yields CDR1 MNHEY and CDR2 SMNVEV (reference sequence). The CDR3 totals 15 residues. Trimming cost V 3 bases and J 10 bases, with 16 bases left between them. Study results and caveats: Re-detected after boosting: most primary clones, almost 97% of CD4 and 88% of CD8. It was a small share of clonotypes that appeared in both CD4 and CD8 compartments.

As TCR cDNA was made by 5'RACE template switching, a universal primer site and UMIs were added. From the 5' RACE reads, TCRdb called clonotypes with MiXCR, one entry per CDR3 protein. Of around 360,000 distinct CDR3 sequences in the sample, around 10% were seen once. About this clonotype itself: Its antigen is still unknown.

The TCR was taken from a man aged 18 to 35 who received the YFV17D yellow fever vaccine. This specimen consisted of PBMCs, obtained on the day of the first yellow fever vaccination. The chain uses TRBV27 and TRBJ1-6; tentative D call: TRBD1 (5 bases). CDR3 sequence (DNA): TGTGCCAGCAGTTTTTTTCGGGGCCGTACCTCACCCCTCCACTTT. Protein sequence: CASSFFRGRTSPLHF.